This T cell receptor (beta chain) appears in the sequencing data of a study of T cell repertoires in cytomegalovirus infection. Ten or more counts support this clonotype. The germline V and J ends were trimmed by 0 bases and 10 bases, with 13 bases remaining between them. Per germline, CDR1 SGHDN and CDR2 FVKESK. The CDR3 sequence is 15 residues long. In TCRdb, the reads were re-called with MiXCR into one record per CDR3 protein. The sample includes about 460,000 distinct CDR3 sequences, approximately 10% of them seen just once. The sequenced material came from PBMCs. The clonotype comes from a human donor in good health (CMV status not recorded). Some clones in this sample may be carry-over from other donors' samples. The rearrangement links TRBV14 to TRBJ1-6; weak D call: TRBD1 (5 bases). The DNA of the CDR3 is TGTGCCAGCAGCCAAGATATCGGACGGGGCTCACCCCTCCACTTT. It specifies CASSQDIGRGSPLHF.